This T cell receptor (beta chain) was sequenced during a study of cytomegalovirus exposure and HLA in healthy donors. As for the donors, each was a healthy bone marrow donor. Whereas donors were nominally healthy upon sampling, unrecorded immune exposures were probable. The PCR made use of 60 Vbeta and 13 Jbeta primers. The assay was immunoSEQ multiplex PCR, and TCRdb's table has in-frame clones only and misses some. The table lists approximately 160,000 clones, around three fifths of them singletons. The germline gives CDR1 SGHRS, CDR2 YFSETQ. This CDR3 contains 12 residues. The V end was cut by 3 bases, the J end by 3 bases, with 7 bases between.

The sequencing input was PBMCs. The chain joins TRBV5-1 to TRBJ2-7; D is ambiguous. The TCR was taken from a woman in her 30s in good health and CMV-seropositive. CDR3 protein: CASSSVDYEQYF. CDR3 bases: TGCGCCAGCAGCTCCGTAGACTACGAGCAGTACTTC.